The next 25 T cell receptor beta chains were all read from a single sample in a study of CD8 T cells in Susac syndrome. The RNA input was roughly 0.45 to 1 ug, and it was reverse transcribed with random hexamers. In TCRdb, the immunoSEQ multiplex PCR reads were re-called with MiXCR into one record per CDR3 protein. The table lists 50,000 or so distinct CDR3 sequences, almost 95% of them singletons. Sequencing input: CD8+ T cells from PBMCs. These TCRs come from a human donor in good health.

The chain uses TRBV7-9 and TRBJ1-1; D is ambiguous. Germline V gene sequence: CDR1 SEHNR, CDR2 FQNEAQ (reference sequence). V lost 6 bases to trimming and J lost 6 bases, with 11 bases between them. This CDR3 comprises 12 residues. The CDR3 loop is CASRPADAEAFF. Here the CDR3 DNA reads TGTGCCAGCAGACCAGCCGACGCTGAAGCTTTCTTT.

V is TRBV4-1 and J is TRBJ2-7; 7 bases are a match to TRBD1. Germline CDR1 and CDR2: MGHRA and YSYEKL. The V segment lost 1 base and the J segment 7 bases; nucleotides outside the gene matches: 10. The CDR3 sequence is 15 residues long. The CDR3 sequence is CASSQAQGDHTEQYF. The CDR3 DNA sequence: TGCGCCAGCAGCCAAGCCCAGGGGGATCATACGGAGCAGTACTTC.

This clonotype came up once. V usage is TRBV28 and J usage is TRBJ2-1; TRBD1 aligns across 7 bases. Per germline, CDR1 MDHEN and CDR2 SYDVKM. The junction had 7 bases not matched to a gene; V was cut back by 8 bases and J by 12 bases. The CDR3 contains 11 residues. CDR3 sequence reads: CASGYRDRQFF. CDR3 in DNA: TGTGCCAGCGGGTACCGGGACAGGCAGTTCTTC.

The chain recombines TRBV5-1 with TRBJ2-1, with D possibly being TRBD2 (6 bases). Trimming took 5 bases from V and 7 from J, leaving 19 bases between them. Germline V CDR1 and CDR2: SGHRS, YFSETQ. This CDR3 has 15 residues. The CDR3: CASRSDPGLTNEQFF. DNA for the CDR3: TGCGCCAGCAGGTCCGACCCGGGACTGACTAATGAGCAGTTCTTC.

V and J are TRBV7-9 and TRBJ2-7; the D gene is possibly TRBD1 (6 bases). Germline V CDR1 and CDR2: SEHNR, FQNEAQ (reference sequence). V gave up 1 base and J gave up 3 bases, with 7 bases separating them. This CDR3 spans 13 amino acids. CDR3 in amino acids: CASSLVGGYEQYF. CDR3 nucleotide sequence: TGTGCCAGCAGCTTAGTAGGGGGCTACGAGCAGTACTTC.

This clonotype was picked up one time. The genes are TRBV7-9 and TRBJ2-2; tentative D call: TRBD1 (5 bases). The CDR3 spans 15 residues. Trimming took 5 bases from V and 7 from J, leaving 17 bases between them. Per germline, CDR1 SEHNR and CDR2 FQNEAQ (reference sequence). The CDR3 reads CASSPPLGAGGELFF. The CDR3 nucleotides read TGTGCCAGCAGCCCCCCTCTAGGGGCAGGCGGGGAGCTGTTTTTT.

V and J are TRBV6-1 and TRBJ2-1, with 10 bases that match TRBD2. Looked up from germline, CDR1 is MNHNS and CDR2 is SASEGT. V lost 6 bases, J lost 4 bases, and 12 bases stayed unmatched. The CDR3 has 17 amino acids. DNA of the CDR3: TGTGCCAGCAGGGGGACTAGCGCTTCGACCTCGTACAATGAGCAGTTCTTC. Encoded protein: CASRGTSASTSYNEQFF.

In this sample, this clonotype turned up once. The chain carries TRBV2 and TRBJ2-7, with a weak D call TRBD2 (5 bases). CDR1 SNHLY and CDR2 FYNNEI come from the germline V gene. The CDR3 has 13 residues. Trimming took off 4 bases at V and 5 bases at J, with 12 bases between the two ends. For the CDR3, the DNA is TGTGCCAGCAGTGGTCCGGGGATGAACGAGCAGTACTTC. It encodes CASSGPGMNEQYF.

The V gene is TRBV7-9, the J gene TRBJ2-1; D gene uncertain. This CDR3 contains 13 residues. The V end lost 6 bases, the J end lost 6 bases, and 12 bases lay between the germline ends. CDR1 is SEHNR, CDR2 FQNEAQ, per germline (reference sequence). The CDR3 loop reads CASSFRVLNEQFF. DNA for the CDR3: TGTGCCAGCAGTTTCCGGGTCCTCAATGAGCAGTTCTTC.

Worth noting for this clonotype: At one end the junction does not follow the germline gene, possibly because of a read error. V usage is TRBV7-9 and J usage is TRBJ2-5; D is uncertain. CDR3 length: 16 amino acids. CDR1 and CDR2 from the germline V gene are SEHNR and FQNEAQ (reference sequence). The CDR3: CASSLADGFWFESQYF. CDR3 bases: TGTGCCAGCAGCTTAGCGGACGGTTTTTGGTTTGAGAGCCAGTACTTC.

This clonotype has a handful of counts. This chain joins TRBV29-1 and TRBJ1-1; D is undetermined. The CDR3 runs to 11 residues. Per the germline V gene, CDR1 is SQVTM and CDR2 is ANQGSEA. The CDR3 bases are TGCACCGTCTCGGACAACACTGAAGCTTTCTTT. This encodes CTVSDNTEAFF.

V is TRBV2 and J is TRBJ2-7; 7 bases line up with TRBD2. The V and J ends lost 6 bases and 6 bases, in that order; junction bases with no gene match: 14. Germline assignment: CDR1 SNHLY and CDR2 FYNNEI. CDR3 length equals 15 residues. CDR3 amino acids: CASSGGSKPKGEQYF. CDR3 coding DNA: TGTGCCAGCAGCGGCGGGAGCAAGCCTAAGGGCGAGCAGTACTTC.

CDR3: CAISESMGHRSYEQYF. The CDR3 DNA follows: TGTGCCATCAGTGAGTCGATGGGACATAGGTCCTACGAGCAGTACTTC. The V and J genes are TRBV10-3 and TRBJ2-7, with D maybe TRBD1 (6 bases). CDR1 ENHRY and CDR2 SYGVKD come from the germline V gene. V was clipped by 0 bases and J by 1 base, with 13 bases between them. The CDR3 consists of 16 residues.

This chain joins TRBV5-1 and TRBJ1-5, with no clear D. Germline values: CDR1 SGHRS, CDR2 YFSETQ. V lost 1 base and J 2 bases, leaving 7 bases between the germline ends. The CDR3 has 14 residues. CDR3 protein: CASSLWPGNQPQHF. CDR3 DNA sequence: TGCGCCAGCAGCTTGTGGCCGGGCAATCAGCCCCAGCATTTT.

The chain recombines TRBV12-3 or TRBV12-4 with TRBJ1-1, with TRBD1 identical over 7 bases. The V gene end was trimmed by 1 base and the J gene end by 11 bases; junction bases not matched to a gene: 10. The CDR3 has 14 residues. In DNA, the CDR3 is TGTGCCAGCAGTTTAGGGGGAGTAGGGGGCAAGGCTTTCTTT. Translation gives CASSLGGVGGKAFF.

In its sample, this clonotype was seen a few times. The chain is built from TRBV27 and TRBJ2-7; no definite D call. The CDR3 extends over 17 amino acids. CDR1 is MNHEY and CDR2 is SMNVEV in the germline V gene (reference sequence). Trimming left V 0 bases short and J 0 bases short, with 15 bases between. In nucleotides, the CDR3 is TGTGCCAGCAGTTTATCCTCCCGCTCAGAGTTCTCCTACGAGCAGTACTTC. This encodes CASSLSSRSEFSYEQYF.

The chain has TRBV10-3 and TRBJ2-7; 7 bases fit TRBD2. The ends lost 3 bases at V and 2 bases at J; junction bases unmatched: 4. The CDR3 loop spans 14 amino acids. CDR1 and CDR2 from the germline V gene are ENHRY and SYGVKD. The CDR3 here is CAISDPGLAYEQYF. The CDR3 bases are TGTGCCATCAGTGACCCAGGACTAGCCTACGAGCAGTACTTC.

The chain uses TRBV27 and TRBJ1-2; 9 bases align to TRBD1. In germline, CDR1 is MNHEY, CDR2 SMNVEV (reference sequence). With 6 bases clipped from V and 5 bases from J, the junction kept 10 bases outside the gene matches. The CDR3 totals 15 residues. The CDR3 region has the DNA TGTGCCAGCAGCCCTTCGGACAGGGGAGGATATGGCTACACCTTC. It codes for CASSPSDRGGYGYTF.

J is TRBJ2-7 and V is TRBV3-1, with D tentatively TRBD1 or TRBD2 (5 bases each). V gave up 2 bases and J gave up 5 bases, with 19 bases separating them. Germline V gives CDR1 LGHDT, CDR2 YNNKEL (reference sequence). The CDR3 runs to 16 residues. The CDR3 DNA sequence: TGTGCCAGCAGCCAACCTTCGGGAAGGGGAGTCCACGAGCAGTACTTC. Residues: CASSQPSGRGVHEQYF.

CDR3 sequence: CASSPGLLQGAMGKNIQYF. The CDR3 DNA reads TGTGCCAGCAGTCCGGGACTTCTACAGGGGGCGATGGGCAAAAACATTCAGTACTTC. The chain employs TRBV2 and TRBJ2-4; 9 bases align to TRBD1. This CDR3 is built from 19 residues. Germline-derived CDR1 and CDR2 are SNHLY and FYNNEI. J lost 3 bases, V lost 5 bases, and 17 bases had no gene match.

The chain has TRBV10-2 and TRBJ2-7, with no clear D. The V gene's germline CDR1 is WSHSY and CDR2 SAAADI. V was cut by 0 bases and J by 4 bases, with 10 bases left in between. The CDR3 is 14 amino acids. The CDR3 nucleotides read TGCGCCAGCAGTGAGTCGAGCCAGCTTTACGAGCAGTACTTC. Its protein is CASSESSQLYEQYF.

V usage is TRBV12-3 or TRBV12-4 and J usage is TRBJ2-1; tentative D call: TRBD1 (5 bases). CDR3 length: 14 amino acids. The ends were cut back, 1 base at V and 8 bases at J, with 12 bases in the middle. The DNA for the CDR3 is TGTGCCAGCAGTTTAGGAACAGGCGGCGATGAGCAGTTCTTC. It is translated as CASSLGTGGDEQFF.

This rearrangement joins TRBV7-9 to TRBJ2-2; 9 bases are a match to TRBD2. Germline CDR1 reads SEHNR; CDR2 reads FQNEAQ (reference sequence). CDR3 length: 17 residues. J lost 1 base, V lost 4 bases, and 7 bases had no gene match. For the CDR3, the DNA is TGTGCCAGCAGCTCGCCCCGACTAGCGGAGAACACCGGGGAGCTGTTTTTT. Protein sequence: CASSSPRLAENTGELFF.

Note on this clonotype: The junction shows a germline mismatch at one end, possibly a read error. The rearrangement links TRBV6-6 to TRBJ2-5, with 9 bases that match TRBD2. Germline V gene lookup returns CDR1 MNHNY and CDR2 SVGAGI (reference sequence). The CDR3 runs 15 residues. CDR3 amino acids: CASSPGGRAWETQHF. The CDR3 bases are TGTGCCAGCAGCCCGGGCGGGAGGGCCTGGGAGACCCAGCACTTC.

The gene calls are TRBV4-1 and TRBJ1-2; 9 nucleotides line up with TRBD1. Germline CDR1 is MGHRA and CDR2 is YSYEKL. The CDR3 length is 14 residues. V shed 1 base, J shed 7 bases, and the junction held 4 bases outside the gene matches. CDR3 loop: CASSQVGTGTGYTF. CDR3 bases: TGCGCCAGCAGCCAAGTTGGGACAGGGACTGGCTACACCTTC.